This TCR beta chain stems from a study of shared clonotypes between healthy human individuals. Germline CDR1 SNHLY, CDR2 FYNNEI. Trimming stripped 8 bases from V and 1 base from J, with 8 bases between. CDR3 length: 12 residues. The assay was immunoSEQ multiplex PCR, and TCRdb's table has in-frame clones only and misses some. The table includes about 1 million clones, approximately 70% detected once. J is TRBJ1-1 and V is TRBV2; no reliable D call. Sequencing was performed on memory CD4+ T cells sorted from blood. This sample's subset: CD45RA-negative fraction. The sequence was obtained from a man younger than 35 in good health. The CDR3, as DNA: TGTGCCAGCGGTCAAACGAACACTGAAGCTTTCTTT. Residues: CASGQTNTEAFF.